This passage covers 14 T cell receptor beta chains from one sample sequenced in a study of blood T cell repertoires in COVID-19. The data were produced by immunoSEQ multiplex PCR, yet TCRdb's version contains in-frame clones alone and is incomplete. The table shows fewer than 200,000 clones, with under 85% occurring only once. Sequenced input: peripheral blood. These receptors originate from a human donor in a cohort sampled during active COVID-19.

This chain joins TRBV5-1 and TRBJ2-7, with 8 bases fitting TRBD1. V lost 0 bases to trimming and J lost 2 bases; unmatched junction nucleotides: 7. The CDR3 runs 16 residues. The germline V gene has CDR1 SGHRS and CDR2 YFSETQ. The CDR3: CASSLGQGAIPYEQYF. For the CDR3, the DNA is TGCGCCAGCAGCTTGGGGCAGGGGGCCATCCCCTACGAGCAGTACTTC.

The chain combines TRBV13 with TRBJ2-5; 8 nucleotides align to TRBD1. After removal of 4 bases from V and 0 bases from J, the junction contained 13 bases not matched to a gene. This CDR3 region has 18 residues. In germline, CDR1 is PRHDT, CDR2 FYEKMQ (reference sequence). The CDR3 sequence: CASSSTWTGIGNQETQYF. The CDR3 DNA reads as TGTGCCAGCAGCTCCACCTGGACAGGGATTGGCAACCAAGAGACCCAGTACTTC.

V gene TRBV7-9 combines with J gene TRBJ2-5, with a possible D match to TRBD2 (6 bases). Germline V gene sequence: CDR1 SEHNR, CDR2 FQNEAQ (reference sequence). The CDR3 is 14 amino acids. Trimming took 5 bases from V and 1 from J, leaving 11 bases between them. The CDR3 DNA reads as TGTGCCAGCAGCCATAGCGGATTCCAAGAGACCCAGTACTTC. This sequence encodes CASSHSGFQETQYF. Full variable domain (remainder filled in from reference TRBV7-9 and TRBJ2-5): DTGVSQNPRHKITKRGQNVTFRCDPISEHNRLYWYRQTLGQGPEFLTYFQNEAQLEKSRLLSDRFSAERPKGSFSTLEIQRTEQGDSAMYLCASSHSGFQETQYFGPGTRLLVL.

J is TRBJ2-2 and V is TRBV18; TRBD1 is a possible D gene (6 bases). Germline V lookup: CDR1 KGHSH, CDR2 LQKENI. Between the trimmed V and J ends, which lost 2 bases and 0 bases, there was a span of 13 bases. CDR3 length equals 17 residues. Here the CDR3 DNA reads TGTGCCAGCTCACCATCCGACAGGCGTGCGAACACCGGGGAGCTGTTTTTT. Protein sequence: CASSPSDRRANTGELFF.

The chain employs TRBV11-1 and TRBJ1-2; no reliable D call. The CDR3 runs 13 residues. Germline-derived CDR1 and CDR2 are SGHAT and FQDESV (reference sequence). Trimming removed 5 bases at V and 3 bases at J, with 10 bases between. CDR3 sequence: CASSLDGDYGYTF. The CDR3 DNA reads TGTGCCAGCAGCCTGGACGGGGACTATGGCTACACCTTC.

As DNA, the CDR3 is TGCGCCAGCAGCTTAGACAGGGCCGCGGGATATGGCTACACCTTC. Translation: CASSLDRAAGYGYTF. This chain connects TRBV5-1 to TRBJ1-2, with 7 bases aligning to TRBD1. Germline values: CDR1 SGHRS, CDR2 YFSETQ. Trimming removed 2 bases from V and 5 bases from J; junction bases left unmatched: 9. This CDR3 spans 15 amino acids.

This chain connects TRBV7-2 to TRBJ1-3; D ambiguous. The CDR3 has 14 amino acids. Germline CDR1 reads SGHTA; CDR2 reads FQGNSA. V was clipped by 4 bases and J by 3 bases, with 10 bases between them. The CDR3 spells CASSSVAHGNTIYF. Here the CDR3 DNA reads TGTGCCAGCAGCTCCGTCGCACATGGAAACACCATATATTTT.

This clone was seen once. The chain joins TRBV9 to TRBJ1-1; 8 bases match TRBD1. V was pared by 5 bases and J by 4 bases, with 4 bases of the junction left unmatched. Germline V CDR1 and CDR2: SGDLS, YYNGEE. The CDR3 is 13 residues long. The CDR3 DNA sequence: TGTGCCAGCAGTAAAACAGGGGGCACTGAAGCTTTCTTT. Amino acids: CASSKTGGTEAFF. Full variable domain (outside the CDR3, taken from reference TRBV9 and TRBJ1-1): DSGVTQTPKHLITATGQRVTLRCSPRSGDLSVYWYQQSLDQGLQFLIQYYNGEERAKGNILERFSAQQFPDLHSELNLSSLELGDSALYFCASSKTGGTEAFFGQGTRLTVV.

The chain couples TRBV5-4 to TRBJ1-1, with D maybe TRBD1 (5 bases). The CDR3 extends over 16 amino acids. Germline V gene sequence: CDR1 SGHNT, CDR2 YYREEE (reference sequence). Trimming stripped 4 bases from V and 4 bases from J, with 20 bases between. Here the CDR3 DNA reads TGTGCCAGCAGCCCCCCGACTTCGGGGGGTTTCACTGAAGCTTTCTTT. Translating gives CASSPPTSGGFTEAFF.

On this clone itself: The sample holds other DNA sequences that translate to the same CDR3. The chain links TRBV12-3 or TRBV12-4 to TRBJ1-3; 9 bases are a match to TRBD1. Losses at the gene ends were 4 bases for V and 7 bases for J; bases not matched to a gene: 2. This CDR3 spans 13 amino acids. The CDR3 reads CASSSTGGNTIYF. CDR3 in DNA: TGTGCCAGCAGTTCGACAGGGGGGAACACCATATATTTT.

The genes are TRBV4-2 and TRBJ2-5, with D perhaps TRBD2 (6 bases). Germline V gene sequence: CDR1 LGHNA, CDR2 YNFKEQ. V was cut by 5 bases and J by 2 bases, with 15 bases left in between. This CDR3 comprises 15 residues. The CDR3 nucleotides are TGTGCCAGCAGCGCTCCAGCGGAGGGGCAAGAGACCCAGTACTTC. As protein: CASSAPAEGQETQYF.

The V gene is TRBV5-1, the J gene TRBJ1-2; a possible D gene is TRBD1 (5 bases). Trimming cost V 0 bases and J 7 bases, with 10 bases left between them. The CDR3 is 13 residues long. Germline CDR1 is SGHRS and CDR2 is YFSETQ. CDR3 nucleotide sequence: TGCGCCAGCAGCTTGGAGGTTCAGGGTGGCTACACCTTC. This gives the protein CASSLEVQGGYTF.

The rearrangement links TRBV4-2 to TRBJ2-5; maybe TRBD2 (5 bases). The CDR3 has 15 amino acids. The germline V and J ends were trimmed by 2 bases and 2 bases, with 12 bases remaining between them. Looked up from germline, CDR1 is LGHNA and CDR2 is YNFKEQ. Written as DNA, the CDR3 is TGTGCCAGCAGCCAAAGGACTGGGGAGCAAGAGACCCAGTACTTC. It is translated as CASSQRTGEQETQYF.

The chain carries TRBV30 and TRBJ1-3; TRBD1 might be the D (6 bases). CDR1 and CDR2 from the germline V gene are GTSNPN and SVGIG (reference sequence). Trimming cost V 3 bases and J 1 base, with 22 bases left between them. The CDR3 length is 18 residues. In nucleotides, the CDR3 is TGTGCCTGGAGGGGGACGGGGGGCGCGTTTAGGTCTGGAAACACCATATATTTT. Protein product: CAWRGTGGAFRSGNTIYF.